Listed below are T cell receptor beta chains from one sample, sequenced in a study of T cell responses to AZD1222 COVID-19 vaccine. Clones were sequenced by immunoSEQ multiplex PCR, and TCRdb holds only the in-frame ones, with some missing. The data contain more than 85,000 clones, nearly 90% of them singletons. The material was peripheral blood, obtained on day 0 of AZD1222 vaccination. These TCRs come from an adult in good health. Each CDR3 is given with its conserved first and last residue. Each record gives: CDR3 protein, CDR3 DNA, J gene, clone size, V gene, D gene. The D gene is left open where the match is weak. Size is omitted from some rows. Given values are once, few, many or a class for expanded clones.

CASSPPGSSNQPQHF | TGTGCCAGCTCACCACCGGGAAGTAGCAATCAGCCCCAGCATTTT | TRBJ1-5 | once | TRBV18 | .
CASGGGRQVNEQFF | TGCGCCAGCGGGGGCGGGCGTCAGGTGAATGAGCAGTTCTTC | TRBJ2-1 | . | TRBV4-1 | .
CASSMTRGYTF | TGTGCCAGTAGTATGACGCGGGGCTACACCTTC | TRBJ1-2 | . | TRBV19 | .
CASSISGGGQPQHF | TGTGCCAGTAGTATATCAGGGGGCGGTCAGCCCCAGCATTTT | TRBJ1-5 | . | TRBV19 | TRBD1
CASSPRVQPQHF | TGTGCCAGCAGCCCCAGGGTTCAGCCCCAGCATTTT | TRBJ1-5 | . | TRBV7-8 | .
CASSLVSDRGHEQFF | TGTGCCAGCAGCTTAGTTAGTGACAGGGGCCATGAGCAGTTCTTC | TRBJ2-1 | . | TRBV7-2 | TRBD1
CASSPERANTEAFF | TGTGCCAGCAGCCCGGAGAGGGCGAACACTGAAGCTTTCTTT | TRBJ1-1 | . | TRBV13 | .
CASSQGVTGRGTYEQYF | TGTGCCAGCAGCCAAGGGGTCACAGGGAGGGGGACCTACGAGCAGTACTTC | TRBJ2-7 | few | TRBV3-1/TRBV3-2 | .
CASSAGQGVTQYF | TGTGCCAGCAGCGCCGGGCAGGGGGTTACGCAGTATTTT | TRBJ2-3 | . | TRBV7-9 | TRBD1
CASSLSGRGGEKLFF | TGTGCCAGCAGTTTATCCGGCAGGGGCGGTGAAAAACTGTTTTTT | TRBJ1-4 | . | TRBV27 | .
CAWSVGVSADTQYF | TGTGCCTGGAGTGTTGGGGTGTCGGCAGATACGCAGTATTTT | TRBJ2-3 | . | TRBV30 | .
CAISSSGRADNEQFF | TGTGCCATCAGTTCTAGCGGGAGGGCCGACAATGAGCAGTTCTTC | TRBJ2-1 | . | TRBV10-3 | TRBD2
CASSLDGTGNAYNEQFF | TGTGCCAGCAGCTTAGACGGGACAGGGAACGCCTACAATGAGCAGTTCTTC | TRBJ2-1 | . | TRBV11-3 | TRBD1
CASSSRGQGADTQYF | TGTGCCAGCAGTTCCCGGGGACAGGGAGCAGATACGCAGTATTTT | TRBJ2-3 | . | TRBV27 | TRBD1
CAWSVQSAYGYTF | TGTGCCTGGAGTGTCCAGAGCGCCTATGGCTACACCTTC | TRBJ1-2 | . | TRBV30 | .
CASSQGTGQYSGNTIYF | TGTGCCAGCAGCCAAGGGACAGGGCAATACTCTGGAAACACCATATATTTT | TRBJ1-3 | few | TRBV5-4 | TRBD1
CASSFSSYNSPLHF | TGTGCCAGCAGCTTTAGCTCCTATAATTCACCCCTCCACTTT | TRBJ1-6 | . | TRBV7-3 | .
CASSLGDRGKEGNQPQHF | TGTGCCAGCAGCTTGGGGGACAGGGGGAAAGAGGGCAATCAGCCCCAGCATTTT | TRBJ1-5 | few | TRBV7-9 | TRBD1
CASSPGALAEKLFF | TGTGCCAGCAGTCCCGGTGCGCTCGCCGAAAAACTGTTTTTT | TRBJ1-4 | . | TRBV6-6 | .
CASPRPGGWGETQYF | TGTGCCAGCCCCCGGCCGGGGGGGTGGGGAGAGACCCAGTACTTC | TRBJ2-5 | once | TRBV6-4 | TRBD2
CASSLRGPGYQETQYF | TGTGCCAGCAGCCTTAGGGGGCCCGGGTACCAAGAGACCCAGTACTTC | TRBJ2-5 | . | TRBV3-1/TRBV3-2 | TRBD1
CSVASRELELFF | TGCAGCGTCGCCAGCAGGGAGTTGGAGCTGTTTTTT | TRBJ2-2 | . | TRBV29-1 | .
CASRRTGGANYGYTF | TGTGCCAGCAGACGAACAGGGGGAGCTAACTATGGCTACACCTTC | TRBJ1-2 | . | TRBV2 | TRBD1
CASSQRGRTYEQYF | TGTGCCAGCAGTCAGAGGGGCAGGACCTACGAGCAGTACTTC | TRBJ2-7 | . | TRBV27 | .
CASSPWGGDSPLHF | TGTGCCAGCAGCCCTTGGGGAGGGGACTCACCCCTCCACTTT | TRBJ1-6 | . | TRBV7-3 | .
CASSMSGGYNEQFF | TGTGCCAGCAGTATGAGCGGGGGCTACAATGAGCAGTTCTTC | TRBJ2-1 | . | TRBV6-4 | TRBD2
CASSVLGQLNTEAFF | TGTGCCAGCAGTGTATTGGGACAGTTAAACACTGAAGCTTTCTTT | TRBJ1-1 | . | TRBV25-1 | TRBD1
CASSLAGYNYGYTF | TGTGCCAGCAGCTTAGCTGGGTACAACTATGGCTACACCTTC | TRBJ1-2 | . | TRBV7-8 | .